This entry concerns a single T cell receptor beta chain. Its antigen is currently unknown. Given the absence of the conserved phenylalanine or tryptophan at the CDR3 end, a read error is likely. Because the CDR3's place on the DNA is in doubt, the DNA is left out and the CDR3 is given as listed by TCRdb. Co-extraction yielded RNA and DNA from around 20-30 mg of unsorted bulk tissue. Patients were chronically HBV-infected and treatment-naive. The CDR3 length is 11 residues, termini included. Total RNA amounting to roughly 450 ng was the source from which TCR beta cDNA was made with a constant-region primer. A slightly modified ARM-PCR protocol with three nested multiplex PCR rounds produced these TCR beta libraries. Investigators reported that the first two PCR rounds, at 10 cycles each, used TRBV1-TRBV30 forward primers with a C-beta reverse primer. Each CDR3 protein gets one entry after TCRdb re-called the multiplex PCR reads with MiXCR. There are 90,000 to 150,000 distinct CDR3 sequences in the sample; less than 75% occur only once, and 8% to 9% lies in the top ten.

The data stem from a study of tumor-infiltrating lymphocytes in primary liver carcinoma. Whole-study context: The patient group consisted of men and women aged 30 to 69 years. General observations from the study: Whereas tumor region pairs overlapped more, tumor-adjacent and tumor-blood pairs overlapped less.

Input material: tumor-adjacent normal liver tissue. The sequence came from a woman aged 55-70 years with primary liver carcinoma and hepatitis B virus infection. The chain joins TRBV12-3 or TRBV12-4 to TRBJ2-7; TRBD1 is taken as the D call from the table, unchecked against the DNA. CDR3 residues: CASSPGLERYL.